This T cell receptor beta chain originates from a study of monozygotic twins with inflammatory bowel disease. TCRdb reanalyzed the 5' RACE reads, giving one entry per CDR3 protein sequence and no DNA. This table holds some 170,000 distinct CDR3 sequences. The V gene's germline CDR1 is MNHNS and CDR2 SASEGT. This CDR3 has 14 amino acids. Sequencing was carried out using blood. This receptor was identified in a human donor with ulcerative colitis or Crohn's disease, or a healthy co-twin of an affected twin (not recorded which). This chain connects TRBV6-1 to TRBJ1-4. CDR3 residues: CASVGRSFNEKLFF.